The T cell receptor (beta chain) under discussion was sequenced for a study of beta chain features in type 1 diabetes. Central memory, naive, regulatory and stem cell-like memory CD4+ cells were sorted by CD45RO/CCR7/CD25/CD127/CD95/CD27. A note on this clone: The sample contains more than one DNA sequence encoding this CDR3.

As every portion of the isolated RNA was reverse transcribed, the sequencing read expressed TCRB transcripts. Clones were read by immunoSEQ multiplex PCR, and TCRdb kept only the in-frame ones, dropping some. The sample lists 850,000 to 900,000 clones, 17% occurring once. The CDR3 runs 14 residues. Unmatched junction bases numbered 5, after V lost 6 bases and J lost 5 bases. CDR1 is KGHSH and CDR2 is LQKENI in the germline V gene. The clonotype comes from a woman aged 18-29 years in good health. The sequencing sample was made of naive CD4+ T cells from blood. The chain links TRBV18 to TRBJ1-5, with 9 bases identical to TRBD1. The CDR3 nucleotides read TGTGCCAGCTCGCGGGGACAGGGTGATCAGCCCCAGCATTTT. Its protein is CASSRGQGDQPQHF. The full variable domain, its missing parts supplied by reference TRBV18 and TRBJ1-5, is NAGVMQNPRHLVRRRGQEARLRCSPMKGHSHVYWYRQLPEEGLKFMVYLQKENIIDESGMPKERFSAEFPKEGPSILRIQQVVRGDSAAYFCASSRGQGDQPQHFGDGTRLSIL.